This TCR beta chain was captured in a study of vaccination effects on CD4 cells after COVID-19. About the research overall: Two-dose BNT162b2 or mRNA-1273 vaccination was given to participants. Overall study results and limits: The study found marked clonal contraction of infection- and vaccine-induced clones late after vaccination.

Remarks on this clone: Antigen: not known.

V lost 2 bases to trimming and J lost 4 bases, with 19 bases between them. The CDR3 is 17 residues long. Germline V gives CDR1 MGHRA, CDR2 YSYEKL. Antigen-specific CD4+ T cells expanded by the ViraFEST assay with viral peptide pools were then sequenced. When around 10 days of culture had elapsed, CD4+ T cells were isolated. All vaccine recipients tested negative for nucleocapsid antibodies and had never contracted SARS-CoV-2 infection. PBMC were cultured at around 2 million per well with 8 to 10 IU/ml IL-2 and 10 ug/ml peptides. Half-medium replacement with IL-2 medium occurred on days 3 and 7. TCRdb's copy holds only in-frame clones and misses some; the assay was immunoSEQ multiplex PCR. The sample has tens of thousands of clones, around 78% seen once.

Sample: CD4+ T cells from PBMCs cultured with SARS-CoV-2 spike peptides, taken before COVID-19 vaccination. This TCR was sampled from a human donor who received a COVID-19 vaccine. The chain recombines TRBV4-1 with TRBJ2-3, with a possible D match to TRBD1 (8 bases). CDR3 protein: CASSQSTTGGVSDTQYF. The CDR3 DNA sequence: TGCGCCAGCAGCCAAAGTACAACAGGGGGGGTATCAGATACGCAGTATTTT.